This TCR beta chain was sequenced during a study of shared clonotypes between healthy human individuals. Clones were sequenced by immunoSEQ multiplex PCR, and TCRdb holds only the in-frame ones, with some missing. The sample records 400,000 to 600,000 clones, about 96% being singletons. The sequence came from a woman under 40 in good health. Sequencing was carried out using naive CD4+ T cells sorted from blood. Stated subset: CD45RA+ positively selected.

For the CDR3, the DNA is TGTGCCAGTAGGGGGACCGTTGGGTCCTATGGCTACACCTTC. This translates into CASRGTVGSYGYTF. The chain recombines TRBV19 with TRBJ1-2, with D perhaps TRBD1 (5 bases). CDR3 length equals 14 residues. The ends were cut back, 6 bases at V and 4 bases at J, with 15 bases in the middle. In germline, CDR1 is LNHDA, CDR2 SQIVND (reference sequence).